Shown below are 5 T cell receptor beta chains from a single sample sequenced in a study of CD8 T cells in Susac syndrome. cDNA came from about 0.5 to 1 ug RNA primed by random hexamers. Using its own MiXCR run on the immunoSEQ multiplex PCR reads, TCRdb lists one record per CDR3 protein. Of some 180,000 distinct CDR3 sequences listed, roughly 94% are singletons. Sequenced material: CD4+ T cells from PBMCs. The receptors come from a human donor with Susac syndrome.

The CDR3 sequence: CSAWFPGGTQYF. DNA for the CDR3: TGCAGTGCTTGGTTTCCTGGGGGGACGCAGTATTTT. This sequence joins TRBV20-1 and TRBJ2-3; D possibly corresponds to TRBD2 (6 bases). CDR1 is DFQATT, CDR2 SNEGSKA, per germline (reference sequence). Deletions cut 5 bases from V and 9 bases from J, with 15 bases between. The CDR3 has 12 amino acids.

This clonotype was picked up one time. CDR3 amino acids: CASSLGGSRGAEAFF. The CDR3 nucleotides read TGTGCCAGCAGCTTAGGGGGGTCCCGGGGGGCTGAAGCTTTCTTT. The rearrangement uses TRBV7-6 and TRBJ1-1, with D possibly being TRBD1 (5 bases). Trimming removed 1 base from V and 6 bases from J, with 15 bases in between. This CDR3 is 15 amino acids long. Germline assignment: CDR1 SGHVS and CDR2 FNYEAQ.

The chain is built from TRBV3-1 and TRBJ1-1; 7 nucleotides agree with TRBD1. Germline-derived CDR1 and CDR2 are LGHDT and YNNKEL (reference sequence). The CDR3 length is 13 residues. V shed 4 bases and J 7 bases; nucleotides not matched to a gene: 6. The CDR3 protein is CASSRRTGIEAFF. Written as DNA, the CDR3 is TGTGCCAGCAGCCGCAGGACAGGTATTGAAGCTTTCTTT. Combining the CDR3 with reference TRBV3-1 and TRBJ1-1 gives the whole variable domain DTAVSQTPKYLVTQMGNDKSIKCEQNLGHDTMYWYKQDSKKFLKIMFSYNNKELIINETVPNRFSPKSPDKAHLNLHINSLELGDSAVYFCASSRRTGIEAFFGQGTRLTVV.

J is TRBJ2-3 and V is TRBV15; D is possibly TRBD2 (6 bases). V was shortened by 3 bases and J by 3 bases, with 13 bases between the two germline ends. The CDR3 length is 15 residues. Germline CDR1 is LNHNV and CDR2 is YYDKDF (reference sequence). The DNA for the CDR3 is TGTGCCACCAGCAGGGAGGGGAGGAGTACAGATACGCAGTATTTT. This translates into CATSREGRSTDTQYF. Variable domain in full (rest from reference TRBV15 and TRBJ2-3): DAMVIQNPRYQVTQFGKPVTLSCSQTLNHNVMYWYQQKSSQAPKLLFHYYDKDFNNEADTPDNFQSRRPNTSFCFLDIRSPGLGDTAMYLCATSREGRSTDTQYFGPGTRLTVL.

The chain combines TRBV12-3 or TRBV12-4 with TRBJ2-1; D gene ambiguous. The CDR3 spans 14 residues. V dropped 3 bases and J dropped 6 bases, with 12 bases sitting between them. CDR3: CASSFSLPGNEQFF. DNA for the CDR3: TGTGCCAGCAGTTTTAGCCTGCCGGGCAATGAGCAGTTCTTC.